The clone carrying this T cell receptor beta chain was recorded at least ten times. These data belong to a study of low-dose radiotherapy and immunotherapy resistance in tumors. The CDR3 runs 16 residues. Trimming removed 7 bases from V and 6 bases from J; junction bases left unmatched: 9. Germline CDR1 reads SGHTA; CDR2 reads FQGNSA. Time point denoted: before trial treatment. Every donor was treated with nivolumab, ipilimumab, aspirin, low-dose cyclophosphamide and also low-dose radiotherapy. Primers used for first-strand cDNA, a TRAV- and TRBV-specific set, covered both alpha and beta chains. Over about 19 PCR cycles, TCRs were amplified from a constant-region primer and V-primer adapter. TCRdb recomputed calls from the reads with MiXCR, one row per CDR3 protein. The sample has around 79,000 distinct CDR3 sequences, around 18% seen once.

This clonotype was obtained from a male donor with prostate cancer. This rearrangement joins TRBV7-2 to TRBJ2-1, with 13 positions matching TRBD2. This specimen consisted of PBMCs, obtained before treatment. For the CDR3, the DNA is TGTGCCAGCACCGTTACTAGCGGGGGGGCCCGCAATGAGCAGTTCTTC. It specifies CASTVTSGGARNEQFF. Based on the CDR3 plus reference TRBV7-2 and TRBJ2-1, the full variable domain is GAGVSQSPSNKVTEKGKDVELRCDPISGHTALYWYRQSLGQGLEFLIYFQGNSAPDKSGLPSDRFSAERTGGSVSTLTIQRTQQEDSAVYLCASTVTSGGARNEQFFGPGTRLTVL.